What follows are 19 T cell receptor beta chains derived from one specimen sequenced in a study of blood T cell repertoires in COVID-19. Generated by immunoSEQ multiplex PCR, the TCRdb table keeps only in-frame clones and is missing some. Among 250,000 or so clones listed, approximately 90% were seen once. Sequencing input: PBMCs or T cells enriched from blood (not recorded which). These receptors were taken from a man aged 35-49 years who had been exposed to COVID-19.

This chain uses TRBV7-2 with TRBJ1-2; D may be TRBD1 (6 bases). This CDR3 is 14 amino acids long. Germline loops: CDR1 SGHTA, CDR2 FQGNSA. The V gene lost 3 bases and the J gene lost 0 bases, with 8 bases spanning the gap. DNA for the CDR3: TGTGCCAGCAGCTTGGACAGCACTAACTATGGCTACACCTTC. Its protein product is CASSLDSTNYGYTF.

The CDR3 DNA reads as TGTGCCAGCAGTTTAACCGGGACACTCTATGGCTACACCTTC. Encoded protein: CASSLTGTLYGYTF. This chain links TRBV28 with TRBJ1-2; possibly TRBD1 for D (6 bases). CDR1 is MDHEN and CDR2 is SYDVKM in the germline V gene. Trimming removed 2 bases at V and 4 bases at J, with 11 bases between. The CDR3 length is 14 residues.

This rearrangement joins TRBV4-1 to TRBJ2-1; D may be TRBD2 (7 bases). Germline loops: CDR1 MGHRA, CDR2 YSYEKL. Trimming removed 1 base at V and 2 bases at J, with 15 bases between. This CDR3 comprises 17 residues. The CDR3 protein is CASSQGRAGAPYNEQFF. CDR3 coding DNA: TGCGCCAGCAGCCAAGGTCGTGCGGGGGCCCCCTACAATGAGCAGTTCTTC.

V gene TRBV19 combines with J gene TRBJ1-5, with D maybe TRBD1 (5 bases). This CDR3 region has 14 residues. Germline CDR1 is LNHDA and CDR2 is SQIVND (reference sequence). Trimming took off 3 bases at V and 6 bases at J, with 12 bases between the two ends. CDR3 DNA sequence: TGTGCCAGTAGTATCCCCCCGGGGGGTCAGCCCCAGCATTTT. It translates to CASSIPPGGQPQHF.

CDR3 DNA sequence: TGTGCCAGCAGTTGGGGGGATAGCGGGATCTACGAGCAGTACTTC. It codes for CASSWGDSGIYEQYF. The chain has TRBV5-6 and TRBJ2-7; TRBD2 agrees at 8 bases. The CDR3 extends over 15 amino acids. Germline CDR1 reads SGHDT; CDR2 reads YYEEEE. Trimming at V came to 5 bases and at J to 3 bases, leaving 10 bases not matched to a gene.

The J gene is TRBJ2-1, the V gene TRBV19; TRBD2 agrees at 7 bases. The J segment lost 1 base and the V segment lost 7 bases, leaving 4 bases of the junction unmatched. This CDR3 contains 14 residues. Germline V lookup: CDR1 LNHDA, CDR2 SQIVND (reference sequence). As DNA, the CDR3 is TGTGCCAGTAAGCTAGCGGATTCCTACAATGAGCAGTTCTTC. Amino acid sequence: CASKLADSYNEQFF.

The DNA of the CDR3 is TGTGCCAGCACTACGACAGGGGACACTGAAGCTTTCTTT. Amino acid sequence: CASTTTGDTEAFF. The chain carries TRBV6-5 and TRBJ1-1; 8 bases map to TRBD1. This CDR3 contains 13 residues. CDR1 is MNHEY and CDR2 is SVGAGI in the germline V gene. Losses at the gene ends were 7 bases for V and 3 bases for J; bases not matched to a gene: 4.

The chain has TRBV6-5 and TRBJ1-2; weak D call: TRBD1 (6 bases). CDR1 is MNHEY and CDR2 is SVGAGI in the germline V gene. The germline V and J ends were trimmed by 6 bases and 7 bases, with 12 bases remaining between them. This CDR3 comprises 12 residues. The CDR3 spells CASRQGFGGYTF. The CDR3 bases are TGTGCCAGCAGGCAGGGGTTTGGTGGCTACACCTTC.

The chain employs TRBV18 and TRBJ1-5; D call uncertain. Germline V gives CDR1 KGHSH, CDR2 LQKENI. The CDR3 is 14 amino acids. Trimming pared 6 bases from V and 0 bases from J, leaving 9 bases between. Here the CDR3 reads CASSLTDSNQPQHF. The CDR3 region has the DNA TGTGCCAGCTCCCTCACTGATAGCAATCAGCCCCAGCATTTT.

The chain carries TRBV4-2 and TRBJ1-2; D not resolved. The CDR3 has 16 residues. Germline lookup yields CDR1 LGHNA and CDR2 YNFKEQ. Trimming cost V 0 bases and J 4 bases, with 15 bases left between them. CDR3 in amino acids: CASSQEGHTFLYGYTF. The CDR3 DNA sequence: TGTGCCAGCAGCCAAGAGGGCCATACTTTCCTCTATGGCTACACCTTC.

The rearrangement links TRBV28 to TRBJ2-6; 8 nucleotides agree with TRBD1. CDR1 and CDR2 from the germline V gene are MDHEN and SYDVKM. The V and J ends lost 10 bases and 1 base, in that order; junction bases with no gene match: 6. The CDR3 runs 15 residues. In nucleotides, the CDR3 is TGTGCCACCGGGACAGGCATATCTGGGGCCAACGTCCTGACTTTC. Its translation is CATGTGISGANVLTF.

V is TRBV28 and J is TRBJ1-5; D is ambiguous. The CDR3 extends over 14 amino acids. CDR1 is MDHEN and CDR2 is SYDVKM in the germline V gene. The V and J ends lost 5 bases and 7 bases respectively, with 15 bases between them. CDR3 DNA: TGTGCCAGCAGTCCCGACACCTCGGGGCAGCCCCAGCATTTT. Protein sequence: CASSPDTSGQPQHF.

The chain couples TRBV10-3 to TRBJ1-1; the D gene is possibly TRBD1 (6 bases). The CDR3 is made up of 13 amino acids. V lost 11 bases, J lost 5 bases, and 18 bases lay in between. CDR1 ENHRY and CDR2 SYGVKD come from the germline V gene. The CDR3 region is CASRAGAGTEAFF. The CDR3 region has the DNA TGTGCCTCTAGGGCAGGGGCGGGTACTGAAGCTTTCTTT.

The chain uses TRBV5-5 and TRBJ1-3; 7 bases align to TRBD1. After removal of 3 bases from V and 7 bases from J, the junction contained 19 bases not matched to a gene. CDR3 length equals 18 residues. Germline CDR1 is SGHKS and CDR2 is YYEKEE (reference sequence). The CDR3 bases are TGTGCCAGCAGCTACGATCGGGACAGTAATATCCCTTGGAACACCATATATTTT. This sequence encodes CASSYDRDSNIPWNTIYF.

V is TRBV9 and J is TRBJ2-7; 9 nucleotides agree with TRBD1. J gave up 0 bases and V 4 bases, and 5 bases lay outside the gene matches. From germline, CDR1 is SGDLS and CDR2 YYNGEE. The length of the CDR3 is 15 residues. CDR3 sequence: CASSFGTGSSYEQYF. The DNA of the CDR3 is TGTGCCAGCAGCTTTGGGACAGGGAGCTCCTACGAGCAGTACTTC.

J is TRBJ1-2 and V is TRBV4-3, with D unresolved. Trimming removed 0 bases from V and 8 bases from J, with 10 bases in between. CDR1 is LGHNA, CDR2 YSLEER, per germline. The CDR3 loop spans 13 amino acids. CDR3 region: CASSQDGEGGYTF. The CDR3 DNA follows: TGCGCCAGCAGCCAAGACGGGGAGGGAGGCTACACCTTC.

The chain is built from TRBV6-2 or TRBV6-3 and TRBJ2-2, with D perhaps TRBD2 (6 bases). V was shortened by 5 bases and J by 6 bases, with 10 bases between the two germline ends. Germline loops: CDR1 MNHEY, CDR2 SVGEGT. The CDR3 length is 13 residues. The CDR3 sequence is CASSPTGAGELFF. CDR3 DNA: TGTGCCAGCAGTCCAACGGGGGCCGGGGAGCTGTTTTTT.

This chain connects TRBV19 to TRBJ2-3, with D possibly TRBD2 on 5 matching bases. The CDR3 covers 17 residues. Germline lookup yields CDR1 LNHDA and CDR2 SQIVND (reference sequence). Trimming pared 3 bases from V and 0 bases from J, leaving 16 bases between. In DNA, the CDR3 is TGTGCCAGTAGTATTTTGAGCTCCGGGGAGAGCACAGATACGCAGTATTTT. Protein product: CASSILSSGESTDTQYF.

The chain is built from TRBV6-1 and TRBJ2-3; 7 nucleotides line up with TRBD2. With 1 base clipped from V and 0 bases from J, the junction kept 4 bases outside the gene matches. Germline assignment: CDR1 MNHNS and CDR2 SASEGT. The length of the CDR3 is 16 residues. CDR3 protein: CASSEGLAKSTDTQYF. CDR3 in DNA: TGTGCCAGCAGTGAAGGACTAGCCAAGAGCACAGATACGCAGTATTTT.